This section outlines one T cell receptor (beta chain) sequence together with its context. Antigen: not known. Profiling relied on immunoSEQ multiplex PCR, and the TCRdb table lists in-frame clones only, not all of them. The profile shows over 15,000 clones, more than 75% of them singletons. The V gene lost 0 bases and the J gene lost 4 bases, with 18 bases spanning the gap. Germline CDR1 and CDR2: LGHNA and YSLEER. CDR3 length: 18 amino acids. No neoadjuvant therapy was given to the selected pancreatic ductal adenocarcinoma patients before their surgery. The data derive from a study of T cells in pancreatic ductal adenocarcinoma. General observations from the study: No significant tumor-blood clonality difference; means were about 0.12 and 0.073. Unique clonotypes were approximately 8-fold more numerous in blood than in tumor. Enrichment of CD45RO+ effector over naive T cells in tumors may bias clonality.

Sample: PBMCs. The gene calls are TRBV4-3 and TRBJ1-4; TRBD1 is a possible D gene (6 bases). This clonotype originated in a human donor with pancreatic ductal adenocarcinoma. DNA for the CDR3: TGCGCCAGCAGCCAAGATCTAGGGGGGACCAGTATTAATGAAAAACTGTTTTTT. This translates into CASSQDLGGTSINEKLFF.